One sample yielded the 9 T cell receptor beta chains listed below, sequenced in a study of blood T cell repertoires in COVID-19. Clones were sequenced by immunoSEQ multiplex PCR, and TCRdb holds only the in-frame ones, with some missing. The top ten hold under 2% of the sample, which has 150,000 to 180,000 clones, nearly 80% seen once. The sample was peripheral blood. Receptor source: a man older than 75 with acute or convalescent COVID-19.

The chain carries TRBV5-4 and TRBJ1-2; D is uncertain. CDR3 length: 15 residues. Germline assignment: CDR1 SGHNT and CDR2 YYREEE (reference sequence). V lost 2 bases and J lost 2, with 13 bases in between. CDR3 sequence (DNA): TGTGCCAGCAGCTTTTTGGCAGGAATAAACTATGGCTACACCTTC. It is translated as CASSFLAGINYGYTF. Combining the CDR3 with reference TRBV5-4 and TRBJ1-2 gives the whole variable domain ETGVTQSPTHLIKTRGQQVTLRCSSQSGHNTVSWYQQALGQGPQFIFQYYREEENGRGNFPPRFSGLQFPNYSSELNVNALELDDSALYLCASSFLAGINYGYTFGSGTRLTVV.

The rearrangement links TRBV27 to TRBJ2-7, with 9 bases lining up with TRBD1. After removal of 7 bases from V and 6 bases from J, the junction contained 7 bases not matched to a gene. The CDR3 sequence is 13 residues long. CDR1 is MNHEY and CDR2 is SMNVEV in the germline V gene (reference sequence). The CDR3 loop is CASNRPTGGEQYF. In DNA, the CDR3 is TGTGCCAGCAACCGGCCGACAGGGGGCGAGCAGTACTTC.

The gene calls are TRBV6-6 and TRBJ2-6; D possibly corresponds to TRBD2 (6 bases). Between the trimmed V and J ends, which lost 5 bases and 0 bases, there was a span of 11 bases. CDR1 is MNHNY and CDR2 is SVGAGI in the germline V gene (reference sequence). The CDR3 covers 16 residues. This chain's CDR3 is CASSPGRDSGANVLTF. In nucleotides, the CDR3 is TGTGCCAGCAGTCCTGGGCGGGACTCTGGGGCCAACGTCCTGACTTTC.

The CDR3 DNA reads TGCGCCAGCAGCCAAGGTCTCGCGGGGGGCGAGCAGTACTTC. Translation: CASSQGLAGGEQYF. This chain uses TRBV4-3 with TRBJ2-7; TRBD2 aligns across 8 bases. The germline V gene has CDR1 LGHNA and CDR2 YSLEER. This CDR3 is built from 14 residues. V lost 1 base to trimming and J lost 6 bases; unmatched junction nucleotides: 5.

J is TRBJ1-2 and V is TRBV27; TRBD1 might be the D (5 bases). The germline V and J ends were trimmed by 7 bases and 7 bases, with 16 bases remaining between them. Germline CDR1 MNHEY, CDR2 SMNVEV (reference sequence). CDR3 length equals 13 residues. CDR3 DNA sequence: TGTGCCAGCAAGGGCGGGGGTAGTCGTGGCTACACCTTC. It yields the protein CASKGGGSRGYTF.

V usage is TRBV6-5 and J usage is TRBJ2-3; 9 bases line up with TRBD2. The CDR3 spans 16 residues. Trimming took 0 bases from V and 2 from J; bases not matched to a gene: 3. Looked up from germline, CDR1 is MNHEY and CDR2 is SVGAGI. CDR3 region: CASSYSLAGNTDTQYF. In nucleotides, the CDR3 is TGTGCCAGCAGTTACTCGCTAGCGGGGAACACAGATACGCAGTATTTT.

V is TRBV7-3 and J is TRBJ2-1, with 8 bases aligning to TRBD1. Trimming took 2 bases from V and 12 from J; bases not matched to a gene: 15. Germline CDR1 is SGHTA and CDR2 is FQGTGA. This CDR3 has 16 residues. CDR3 nucleotide sequence: TGTGCCAGCAGCTTAGCCGGGACAGGACCCACAGAGGTGCAGTTCTTC. Its protein is CASSLAGTGPTEVQFF.

The chain uses TRBV11-2 and TRBJ1-2; TRBD1 matches at 8 bases. This CDR3 region has 14 residues. The V and J ends lost 4 bases and 7 bases, in that order; junction bases with no gene match: 8. CDR1 is SGHAT and CDR2 is FQNNGV in the germline V gene. The DNA for the CDR3 is TGTGCCAGCAGCTCCCAGACAGGGGATACTGGCTACACCTTC. This sequence encodes CASSSQTGDTGYTF.

This chain links TRBV5-1 with TRBJ1-4; the match to TRBD1 covers 9 bases. Germline CDR1 SGHRS, CDR2 YFSETQ. The junction had 5 bases not matched to a gene; V was cut back by 5 bases and J by 6 bases. The CDR3 has 14 residues. The CDR3 DNA reads as TGCGCCAGCAGGCCGGGACAGGGTGATGAAAAACTGTTTTTT. It specifies CASRPGQGDEKLFF.